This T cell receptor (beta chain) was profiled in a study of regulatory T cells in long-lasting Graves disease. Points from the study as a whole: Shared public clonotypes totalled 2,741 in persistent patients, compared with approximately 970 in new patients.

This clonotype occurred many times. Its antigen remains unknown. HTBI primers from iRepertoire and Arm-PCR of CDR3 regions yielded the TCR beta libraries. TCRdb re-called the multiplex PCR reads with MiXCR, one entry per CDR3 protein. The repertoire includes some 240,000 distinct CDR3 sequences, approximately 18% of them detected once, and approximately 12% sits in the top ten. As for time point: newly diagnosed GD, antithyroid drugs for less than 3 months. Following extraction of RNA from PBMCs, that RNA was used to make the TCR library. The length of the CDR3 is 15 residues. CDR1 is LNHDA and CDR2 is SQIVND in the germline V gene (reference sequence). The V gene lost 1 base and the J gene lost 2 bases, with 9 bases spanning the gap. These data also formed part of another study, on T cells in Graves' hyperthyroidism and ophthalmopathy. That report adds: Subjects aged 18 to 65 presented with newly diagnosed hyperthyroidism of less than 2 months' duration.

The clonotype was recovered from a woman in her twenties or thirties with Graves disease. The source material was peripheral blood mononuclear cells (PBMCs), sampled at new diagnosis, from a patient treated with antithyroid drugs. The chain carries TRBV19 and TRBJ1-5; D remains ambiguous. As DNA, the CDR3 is TGTGCCAGTAGTATAGGGGCGCGTGGCAATCAGCCCCAGCATTTT. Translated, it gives CASSIGARGNQPQHF.